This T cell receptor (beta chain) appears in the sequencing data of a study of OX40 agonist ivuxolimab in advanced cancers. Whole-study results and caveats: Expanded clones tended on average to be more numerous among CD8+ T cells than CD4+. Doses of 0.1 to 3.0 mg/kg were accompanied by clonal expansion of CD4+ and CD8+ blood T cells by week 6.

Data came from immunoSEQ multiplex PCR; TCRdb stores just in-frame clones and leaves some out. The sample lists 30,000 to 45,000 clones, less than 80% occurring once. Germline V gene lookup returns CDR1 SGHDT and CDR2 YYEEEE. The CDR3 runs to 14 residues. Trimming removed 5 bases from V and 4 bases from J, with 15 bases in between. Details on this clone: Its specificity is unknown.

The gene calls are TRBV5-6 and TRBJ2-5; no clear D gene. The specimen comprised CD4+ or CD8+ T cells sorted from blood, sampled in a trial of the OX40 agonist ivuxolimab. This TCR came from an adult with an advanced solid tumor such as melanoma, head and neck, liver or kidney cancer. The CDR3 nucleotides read TGTGCCAGCAGTAAAGGAGAGTGGGTAGAGACCCAGTACTTC. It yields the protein CASSKGEWVETQYF.